Shown below are 17 T cell receptor beta chains from a single sample sequenced in a study of identical twins. Each CDR3 protein is one row after TCRdb ran MiXCR on the 5' RACE reads. Among 1.5 million to 2 million distinct CDR3 sequences listed, 32% were seen once. Sequences were obtained from cord blood. All receptors come from a newborn girl in good health.

The J gene is TRBJ1-1, the V gene TRBV11-1, with D hard to call. There are 14 residues in the CDR3. Germline lookup yields CDR1 SGHAT and CDR2 FQDESV (reference sequence). Trimming left V 2 bases short and J 1 base short, with 8 bases between. This CDR3 is CASSLFLRNTEAFF. The DNA of the CDR3 is TGTGCCAGCAGCTTATTTCTCAGGAACACTGAAGCTTTCTTT.

The chain couples TRBV25-1 to TRBJ2-1; D possibly uses TRBD1 or TRBD2 (5 bases each). The CDR3 spans 14 residues. CDR1 is MGHDK, CDR2 SYGVNS, per germline. V lost 0 bases and J lost 10, with 13 bases in between. Written as DNA, the CDR3 is TGTGCCAGCAGTGAATATTCCGCCGGGGACGAGCAGTTCTTC. Its protein is CASSEYSAGDEQFF.

This chain connects TRBV6-1 to TRBJ1-2; 8 positions agree with TRBD1. Germline CDR1 is MNHNS and CDR2 is SASEGT. CDR3 length: 14 residues. V lost 8 bases and J lost 2; bases outside the gene matches: 7. In nucleotides, the CDR3 is TGTGCCAGCGCCGGGACAGGCCGGAACTATGGCTACACCTTC. As protein: CASAGTGRNYGYTF.

The rearrangement joins TRBV7-2 to TRBJ2-1; D is unresolved. The V gene's germline CDR1 is SGHTA and CDR2 FQGNSA. With 2 bases removed from V and 10 bases from J, the gap between germline ends came to 9 bases. This CDR3 region has 12 residues. CDR3 nucleotides: TGTGCCAGCAGCTTACCGACTTACGAGCAGTTCTTC. It encodes CASSLPTYEQFF.

The rearrangement joins TRBV28 to TRBJ1-5; D not certain. Per the germline V gene, CDR1 is MDHEN and CDR2 is SYDVKM. Trimming shortened V by 6 bases and J by 0 bases, and 9 bases separated the two germline ends. The CDR3 is 14 amino acids. This chain's CDR3 is CASSPMPSNQPQHF. The CDR3 nucleotides are TGTGCCAGCAGCCCTATGCCTAGCAATCAGCCCCAGCATTTT.

The chain joins TRBV5-1 to TRBJ2-1, with 8 bases identical to TRBD2. This CDR3 comprises 17 residues. V lost 3 bases to trimming and J lost 0 bases; unmatched junction nucleotides: 8. Germline assignment: CDR1 SGHRS and CDR2 YFSETQ. The CDR3 spells CASSWPSLAVSYNEQFF. CDR3 coding DNA: TGCGCCAGCAGCTGGCCTTCACTAGCGGTCTCCTACAATGAGCAGTTCTTC. Together with reference TRBV5-1 and TRBJ2-1, the CDR3 gives the full variable domain: KAGVTQTPRYLIKTRGQQVTLSCSPISGHRSVSWYQQTPGQGLQFLFEYFSETQRNKGNFPGRFSGRQFSNSRSEMNVSTLELGDSALYLCASSWPSLAVSYNEQFFGPGTRLTVL.

The chain couples TRBV29-1 to TRBJ2-5; D remains ambiguous. The CDR3 extends over 15 amino acids. Deletions cut 3 bases from V and 11 bases from J, with 25 bases between. Germline lookup yields CDR1 SQVTM and CDR2 ANQGSEA. CDR3 amino acids: CSVEPPRTDYNEQYF. CDR3 nucleotides: TGCAGCGTTGAGCCACCTAGGACGGATTACAATGAGCAGTACTTC.

This clonotype was seen a handful of times. This sequence joins TRBV12-3 or TRBV12-4 and TRBJ1-1; 7 bases agree with TRBD1. This CDR3 contains 14 residues. With V trimmed by 7 bases and J by 1 base, 6 bases remained unmatched. The CDR3, as DNA: TGTGCCAGCACCCTCAGGGGGGCGAACACTGAAGCTTTCTTT. Translating it yields CASTLRGANTEAFF.

The V gene is TRBV3-1, the J gene TRBJ1-1, with D hard to call. The CDR3 spans 11 residues. V was clipped by 4 bases and J by 7 bases, with 7 bases between them. Looked up from germline, CDR1 is LGHDT and CDR2 is YNNKEL (reference sequence). Here the CDR3 reads CASSRGNEAFF. The CDR3 DNA reads TGTGCCAGCAGCCGTGGGAATGAAGCTTTCTTT.

The chain uses TRBV20-1 and TRBJ1-1, with a weak D call TRBD1 (6 bases). Germline V gives CDR1 DFQATT, CDR2 SNEGSKA (reference sequence). V was shortened by 0 bases and J by 6 bases, with 17 bases between the two germline ends. The CDR3 consists of 15 residues. The CDR3 DNA reads TGCAGTGCTAGAGATGCGTACCTAGGGGGGCCTGAAGCTTTCTTT. This gives the protein CSARDAYLGGPEAFF.

This clonotype came up many times. The DNA for the CDR3 is TGTGCCAGCTCACCAGACGCAGATACGCAGTATTTT. Protein: CASSPDADTQYF. V is TRBV18 and J is TRBJ2-3; no reliable D call. Per germline, CDR1 KGHSH and CDR2 LQKENI. The CDR3 covers 12 residues. V gave up 2 bases and J gave up 4 bases, with 4 bases separating them.

The CDR3 region is CASSRDRGYEKLFF. The CDR3 DNA is TGTGCCAGCAGCCGGGACAGGGGTTATGAAAAACTGTTTTTT. This sequence joins TRBV7-2 and TRBJ1-4; 10 bases match TRBD1. The CDR3 length is 14 residues. The V and J ends lost 5 bases and 6 bases, in that order; junction bases with no gene match: 3. Germline values: CDR1 SGHTA, CDR2 FQGNSA.

The chain combines TRBV20-1 with TRBJ2-1, with D perhaps matching TRBD2 (6 bases). In germline, CDR1 is DFQATT, CDR2 SNEGSKA (reference sequence). The V end lost 5 bases, the J end lost 1 base, and 12 bases lay between the germline ends. This CDR3 has 14 residues. The CDR3 protein is CSAPPGTSYNEQFF. CDR3 sequence (DNA): TGCAGTGCTCCGCCCGGGACTTCCTACAATGAGCAGTTCTTC.

The V gene is TRBV20-1, the J gene TRBJ2-1; 7 positions match TRBD2. Losses at the gene ends were 6 bases for V and 7 bases for J; bases not matched to a gene: 12. Germline CDR1 reads DFQATT; CDR2 reads SNEGSKA (reference sequence). The CDR3 sequence is 14 residues long. CDR3 protein: CSAPTSRRRNEQFF. CDR3 bases: TGCAGTGCACCGACTAGCCGGAGGAGGAATGAGCAGTTCTTC.

The V gene is TRBV20-1, the J gene TRBJ1-2, with 7 bases fitting TRBD1. This CDR3 contains 12 residues. With V trimmed by 1 base and J by 7 bases, 3 bases remained unmatched. From germline, CDR1 is DFQATT and CDR2 SNEGSKA (reference sequence). Here the CDR3 DNA reads TGCAGTGCTAGAGGGACAGGACGTGGCTACACCTTC. The encoded protein is CSARGTGRGYTF.

As regards this clonotype: The junction does not match germline at one end; this may be a read error. This chain connects TRBV4-1 to TRBJ2-3, with 9 bases identical to TRBD2. The CDR3 has 19 residues. Germline CDR1 and CDR2: MGHRA and YSYEKL. The CDR3 region is CPSSQVRLAVPELTDTQYF. The CDR3, as DNA: TGCCCCAGCAGCCAAGTTCGACTAGCGGTCCCAGAGCTCACAGATACGCAGTATTTT.

The V call is TRBV5-1, the J call TRBJ1-4, with D unresolved. The germline V gene encodes CDR1 SGHRS and CDR2 YFSETQ. V lost 0 bases to trimming and J lost 3 bases, with 6 bases between them. CDR3 length: 14 residues. DNA for the CDR3: TGCGCCAGCAGCTTGGACGTAGCTAATGAAAAACTGTTTTTT. It is translated as CASSLDVANEKLFF.